A selection of T cell receptor beta chains follows, all from one sample in a study of beta chain features in type 1 diabetes. Sequenced by immunoSEQ multiplex PCR; TCRdb stores in-frame clones only, minus some. The profile shows over 150,000 clones, less than 9.5% of them singletons. The sequenced sample was central memory CD4+ T cells from blood. The receptors were sampled from a man younger than 35 in good health. Each CDR3 is given with its conserved first and last residue. Each record gives: CDR3 protein, CDR3 DNA, D gene, V gene, J gene, clone size. A D gene is named only where the DNA matches it firmly. Rows may omit the clone size; those that give it use once, few, many or a size class.

CDR3: CSVERQGGNEQFF
DNA: TGCAGCGTTGAAAGACAGGGGGGTAATGAGCAGTTCTTC
D: TRBD1
V: TRBV29-1
J: TRBJ2-1
size: many

CDR3: CASASDRGYYGYTF
DNA: TGTGCCAGCGCTTCGGACAGGGGATACTATGGCTACACCTTC
D: TRBD1
V: TRBV28
J: TRBJ1-2
size: -

CDR3: CATRKQGSYNEQFF
DNA: TGTGCCACCAGAAAACAGGGTTCCTACAATGAGCAGTTCTTC
D: -
V: TRBV28
J: TRBJ2-1
size: -

CDR3: CASSFSGRQETQYF
DNA: TGTGCCAGCAGCTTCTCCGGGAGACAAGAGACCCAGTACTTC
D: -
V: TRBV7-2
J: TRBJ2-5
size: many

CDR3: CASSYRGGSGSEQYF
DNA: TGTGCCAGCAGTTACCGGGGCGGTAGCGGGAGCGAGCAGTACTTC
D: TRBD2
V: TRBV6-5
J: TRBJ2-7
size: -

CDR3: CASSPPGARNYGYTF
DNA: TGTGCCAGCTCACCACCAGGGGCGAGAAACTATGGCTACACCTTC
D: -
V: TRBV18
J: TRBJ1-2
size: -

CDR3: CASSFRGLRTDTQYF
DNA: TGTGCCAGCAGTTTTAGAGGACTCCGCACAGATACGCAGTATTTT
D: -
V: TRBV28
J: TRBJ2-3
size: -

CDR3: CAWSVGLARFF
DNA: TGTGCCTGGAGTGTGGGCCTCGCGCGGTTCTTC
D: -
V: TRBV30
J: TRBJ2-1
size: many

CDR3: CASSWGRANTGELFF
DNA: TGTGCCAGCAGTTGGGGGAGGGCGAACACCGGGGAGCTGTTTTTT
D: TRBD2
V: TRBV6-1
J: TRBJ2-2
size: few

CDR3: CASSLARAGLTDTQYF
DNA: TGTGCCAGCAGTTTGGCTAGGGCGGGACTCACAGATACGCAGTATTTT
D: -
V: TRBV28
J: TRBJ2-3
size: few

CDR3: CASSIRTGNNQPQHF
DNA: TGTGCCAGTAGTATAAGGACAGGGAACAATCAGCCCCAGCATTTT
D: TRBD1
V: TRBV19
J: TRBJ1-5
size: few

CDR3: CASSLGSDNQPQHF
DNA: TGTGCCAGCAGCTTGGGCTCTGACAATCAGCCCCAGCATTTT
D: -
V: TRBV9
J: TRBJ1-5
size: few

CDR3: CASRAAETQYF
DNA: TGTGCCAGTAGGGCTGCAGAGACCCAGTACTTC
D: -
V: TRBV19
J: TRBJ2-5
size: few

CDR3: CASSPDSVGTEAFF
DNA: TGTGCCAGCTCACCTGACAGTGTCGGCACTGAAGCTTTCTTT
D: -
V: TRBV18
J: TRBJ1-1
size: many

CDR3: CASRRQGGDQPQHF
DNA: TGTGCCAGCAGAAGACAGGGAGGCGATCAGCCCCAGCATTTT
D: TRBD1
V: TRBV7-9
J: TRBJ1-5
size: -

CDR3: CASSHGMNTEAFF
DNA: TGTGCCAGCAGCCATGGCATGAACACTGAAGCTTTCTTT
D: -
V: TRBV14
J: TRBJ1-1
size: many

CDR3: CASTWDRDHYYTF
DNA: TGTGCCAGCACCTGGGACAGGGACCATTACTACACCTTC
D: TRBD1
V: TRBV6-6
J: TRBJ1-2
size: -

CDR3: CASSRYGLHTHKDSNQPQHF
DNA: TGCGCCAGCAGTCGATACGGACTACATACCCATAAGGATAGCAATCAGCCCCAGCATTTT
D: -
V: TRBV23-1
J: TRBJ1-5
size: few

CDR3: CASSVSLNEQFF
DNA: TGTGCCAGCAGCGTATCTTTGAATGAGCAGTTCTTC
D: -
V: TRBV9
J: TRBJ2-1
size: few

CDR3: CASSSSGAYNEQFF
DNA: TGTGCCAGCAGCTCTAGCGGGGCCTACAATGAGCAGTTCTTC
D: TRBD2
V: TRBV7-9
J: TRBJ2-1
size: -

CDR3: CASSRLPLPREQYF
DNA: TGTGCCAGCAGCCGCCTGCCACTACCCCGGGAGCAGTACTTC
D: -
V: TRBV6-5
J: TRBJ2-7
size: few

CDR3: CSTRGRSSYEQYF
DNA: TGCAGCACTCGGGGGAGAAGCTCCTACGAGCAGTACTTC
D: -
V: TRBV29-1
J: TRBJ2-7
size: few

CDR3: CASSQRGNTEAFF
DNA: TGCGCCAGCAGCCAACGGGGGAACACTGAAGCTTTCTTT
D: -
V: TRBV4-3
J: TRBJ1-1
size: few

CDR3: CASREDRHSYEQYF
DNA: TGTGCCAGCAGGGAGGACAGGCACTCCTACGAGCAGTACTTC
D: TRBD1
V: TRBV2
J: TRBJ2-7
size: few

CDR3: CSVASAGGSTDTQYF
DNA: TGCAGCGTGGCCTCGGCAGGGGGTAGCACAGATACGCAGTATTTT
D: TRBD1
V: TRBV29-1
J: TRBJ2-3
size: few

CDR3: CSVPDRGGVEAFF
DNA: TGCAGCGTTCCGGACAGGGGGGGCGTGGAAGCTTTCTTT
D: TRBD1
V: TRBV29-1
J: TRBJ1-1
size: many

CDR3: CASSLSHRGLEKLFF
DNA: TGTGCCAGCAGCTTAAGCCACAGGGGGCTCGAAAAACTGTTTTTT
D: TRBD1
V: TRBV7-9
J: TRBJ1-4
size: few

CDR3: CSAPEIYGYTF
DNA: TGCAGTGCCCCAGAAATCTATGGCTACACCTTC
D: -
V: TRBV20-1
J: TRBJ1-2
size: few